Many counts were recorded for the clone carrying this T cell receptor beta chain. TCR beta CDR3 regions were amplified from RNA transcripts. The primer set for the first-round RT-PCR of the TCR CDR3 was HTBI. TCRdb analysed the multiplex PCR reads with MiXCR anew, one entry per CDR3 protein. Of a few hundred thousand distinct CDR3 sequences in the sample, 14% are singletons; the top ten hold around 20%. The sample originates from a study of T cells in Graves' hyperthyroidism and ophthalmopathy. V was cut by 6 bases and J by 4 bases, with 11 bases left in between. This CDR3 contains 12 residues. The germline V gene encodes CDR1 DFQATT and CDR2 SNEGSKA (reference sequence). In the ophthalmopathy cohort, Clinical Activity Score was at least 3, NOSPECS grade at least 4, and duration under 3 months.

V is TRBV20-1 and J is TRBJ2-3; the D gene is possibly TRBD1 (5 bases). The sample consisted of blood. This TCR was sampled from a woman in her twenties or thirties with Graves' ophthalmopathy. The CDR3 region has the DNA TGCAGTGCAGGGGCCTACGCAGATACGCAGTATTTT. It yields the protein CSAGAYADTQYF.